The clone carrying this T cell receptor beta chain was counted a few times. The data are from a study of blood T cell repertoires in COVID-19. On the study more broadly: Some COVID-19 samples were acute and others convalescent; all came from the United States, Italy and Spain. The analysed material was cDNA or gDNA that came from T cells, B-cell-depleted T cells, or PBMCs.

CDR1 is MNHEY, CDR2 SVGAGI, per germline. The CDR3 has 14 amino acids. V lost 5 bases and J lost 7; bases outside the gene matches: 3. Study processing details: Nucleated cell counts were estimated from reference gene primer amplification. The table came from immunoSEQ multiplex PCR; TCRdb's copy has only in-frame clones and leaves some out. The V and J calls and clone size are taken from that table; D and trimming were inferred from the DNA. This sample carries hundreds of thousands of clones, approximately 88% of them seen once, and the ten largest clones take just under 7%. The sequenced sample consisted of peripheral blood. The J gene is TRBJ1-6, the V gene TRBV6-5, with 9 nucleotides matching TRBD1. The sequence came from a woman aged 25 to 45 who had recovered from COVID-19. CDR3 DNA sequence: TGTGCCAGCAGTCGACAGGGGGGAAATTCACCCCTCCACTTT. Translated: CASSRQGGNSPLHF.